Sequencing of this T cell receptor beta chain was carried out in a study of blood T cell repertoires in COVID-19. Study-level information: Acute and convalescent COVID-19 samples came from the United States, Italy and Spain. The analysed material was cDNA or gDNA that came from T cells, B-cell-depleted T cells, or PBMCs.

As originally analysed: Amplifying reference gene primers gave estimates of nucleated cell counts. Only in-frame clones appear in the TCRdb table, and some are missing; sequencing was by immunoSEQ multiplex PCR. That table gives V, J and clone size, and the DNA gave D and trimming. The data show 400,000 or so clones, more than 85% seen once. The germline gives CDR1 SGDLS, CDR2 YYNGEE. The CDR3 is 16 amino acids. The V gene lost 3 bases and the J gene lost 2 bases, with 17 bases spanning the gap. The source material was peripheral blood. The TCR was taken from a human donor in a cohort sampled during active COVID-19. The rearrangement joins TRBV9 to TRBJ2-5, with a weak D call TRBD2 (6 bases). The CDR3 sequence is CASSAQTRGLQETQYF. Here the CDR3 DNA reads TGTGCCAGCAGCGCGCAGACCCGGGGGTTACAAGAGACCCAGTACTTC.